These T cell receptor beta chains were read from a single sample in a study of blood T cell repertoires in COVID-19. Generated by immunoSEQ multiplex PCR, the TCRdb table keeps only in-frame clones and is missing some. The sample lists under 200,000 clones; about 90% were seen once. Material: PBMCs or T cells enriched from blood (not recorded which). All receptors derive from a woman in her fifties or sixties who had recovered from COVID-19. The CDR3 runs from the conserved cysteine through the conserved F or W. Fields, in order: CDR3 DNA, CDR3 protein, CDR3 length, J gene, D gene, V gene, clone size. A D gene is named only where the DNA matches it firmly. Some rows have no size entry. The others give once, few or many, or a class for an expanded clone.

DNA: TGTGCCAGCAGCTTACTGGGAGCGGGAGGGTTAAATGAGCAGTTCTTC; CDR3: CASSLLGAGGLNEQFF; length: 16; J: TRBJ2-1; D: TRBD2; V: TRBV7-9; size: once
DNA: TGTGCCAGCAGCCCCCAACCCGACAGCACCTACGAGCAGTACTTC; CDR3: CASSPQPDSTYEQYF; length: 15; J: TRBJ2-7; D: -; V: TRBV7-8; size: -
DNA: TGCGCCAGCAGTCTAGCGGGAGGAAAAGAGACCCAGTACTTC; CDR3: CASSLAGGKETQYF; length: 14; J: TRBJ2-5; D: TRBD2; V: TRBV10-2; size: -
DNA: TGTGCCAGTAGTATAGATGGACAGGAATATGGCTACACCTTC; CDR3: CASSIDGQEYGYTF; length: 14; J: TRBJ1-2; D: TRBD1; V: TRBV19; size: -
DNA: TGTGCCACTAACGGTCAGAACACTGAAGCTTTCTTT; CDR3: CATNGQNTEAFF; length: 12; J: TRBJ1-1; D: -; V: TRBV19; size: -
DNA: TGTGCCAGCAGCTTACAGAATTCACCCCTCCACTTT; CDR3: CASSLQNSPLHF; length: 12; J: TRBJ1-6; D: -; V: TRBV7-2; size: -
DNA: TGTGCCAGCAGCCCCAGGGGAGGGCTCACAGATACGCAGTATTTT; CDR3: CASSPRGGLTDTQYF; length: 15; J: TRBJ2-3; D: -; V: TRBV3-1/TRBV3-2; size: -
DNA: TGTGCCAGCAGCTTACGGAGCACTGAAGCTTTCTTT; CDR3: CASSLRSTEAFF; length: 12; J: TRBJ1-1; D: -; V: TRBV11-3; size: -
DNA: TGTGCCAGCAGTGACAGGGTCTCTGAAGCTTTCTTT; CDR3: CASSDRVSEAFF; length: 12; J: TRBJ1-1; D: -; V: TRBV6-1; size: -
DNA: TGTGCCAGTAGTAGGCCCGGGCAGCGGGGGGGGATGAACACTGAAGCTTTCTTT; CDR3: CASSRPGQRGGMNTEAFF; length: 18; J: TRBJ1-1; D: -; V: TRBV19; size: -
DNA: TGTGCCAGCAGCGTAGGGGATAGCGGGAGGGAGCGTTACGAGCAGTACTTC; CDR3: CASSVGDSGRERYEQYF; length: 17; J: TRBJ2-7; D: TRBD2; V: TRBV9; size: -
DNA: TGTGCCAGCAGCCAAGGGGTCCAGGGTAGCCAGCCCCAGCATTTT; CDR3: CASSQGVQGSQPQHF; length: 15; J: TRBJ1-5; D: -; V: TRBV3-1/TRBV3-2; size: -
DNA: TGCGCCAGCAGTCACCACGACAGGTGGGCAGATACGCAGTATTTT; CDR3: CASSHHDRWADTQYF; length: 15; J: TRBJ2-3; D: -; V: TRBV23-1; size: -
DNA: TGTGCCACCAGCACCATAGCGGGGGGTGGGGAGACCCAGTACTTC; CDR3: CATSTIAGGGETQYF; length: 15; J: TRBJ2-5; D: TRBD2; V: TRBV15; size: -
DNA: TGTGCCAGCAGCCTACAGGGACGGGGTGAGACCCAGTACTTC; CDR3: CASSLQGRGETQYF; length: 14; J: TRBJ2-5; D: -; V: TRBV3-1/TRBV3-2; size: once
DNA: TGTGCCAGCTCCGGGGGGGCCGGGACTGAAGCTTTCTTT; CDR3: CASSGGAGTEAFF; length: 13; J: TRBJ1-1; D: -; V: TRBV18; size: few
DNA: TGTGCCAGCAGTGAAAGCTGGGCTAGCGGGAGGGGGGAGACCCAGTACTTC; CDR3: CASSESWASGRGETQYF; length: 17; J: TRBJ2-5; D: TRBD2; V: TRBV6-1; size: -
DNA: TGTGCCAGTAGTATTATGGATGGATGGTTAGCGGGACTCGGAAACATTCAGTACTTC; CDR3: CASSIMDGWLAGLGNIQYF; length: 19; J: TRBJ2-4; D: TRBD2; V: TRBV19; size: -
DNA: TGTGCCAGCAGAACGGCAGGGGCTAAGGACGAGCAGTACTTC; CDR3: CASRTAGAKDEQYF; length: 14; J: TRBJ2-7; D: -; V: TRBV28; size: -
DNA: TGTGCCAGCAATCTGGGAGGACTTTCCTACGAGCAGTACTTC; CDR3: CASNLGGLSYEQYF; length: 14; J: TRBJ2-7; D: -; V: TRBV25-1; size: -
DNA: TGTGCCAGCAGTGAAGTCGTCTTGACAGCTGATAGCAATCAGCCCCAGCATTTT; CDR3: CASSEVVLTADSNQPQHF; length: 18; J: TRBJ1-5; D: -; V: TRBV6-1; size: -
DNA: TGCGCCAGCAGCCAAGGATCGACAGGGAACCAAGAGACCCAGTACTTC; CDR3: CASSQGSTGNQETQYF; length: 16; J: TRBJ2-5; D: TRBD1; V: TRBV4-1; size: -
DNA: TGTGCCAGCAGCGCGGGACAGGGCCAAGAGACCCAGTACTTC; CDR3: CASSAGQGQETQYF; length: 14; J: TRBJ2-5; D: TRBD1; V: TRBV13; size: -
DNA: TGTGCCAGCAGCCAGACTAGCTCCAATACCTACGAGCAGTACTTC; CDR3: CASSQTSSNTYEQYF; length: 15; J: TRBJ2-7; D: TRBD2; V: TRBV7-2; size: -
DNA: TGTGCCAGCAGTGAACGGGGGAGAGCTAACGAGCAGTACTTC; CDR3: CASSERGRANEQYF; length: 14; J: TRBJ2-7; D: -; V: TRBV2; size: -
DNA: TGTGCCAGCAAAACAGGGGAAAACACTGAAGCTTTCTTT; CDR3: CASKTGENTEAFF; length: 13; J: TRBJ1-1; D: TRBD1; V: TRBV27; size: once
DNA: TGTGCCAGCAGCTTAAACCCAGCCTACGAGCAGTACTTC; CDR3: CASSLNPAYEQYF; length: 13; J: TRBJ2-7; D: -; V: TRBV7-2; size: -
DNA: TGTGCCAGCAGTTACTCGTTCCTCAATGAAAAACTGTTTTTT; CDR3: CASSYSFLNEKLFF; length: 14; J: TRBJ1-4; D: -; V: TRBV6-5; size: -
DNA: TGTGCCAGCAGCGGACAGGGCGTATACGAGCAGTACTTC; CDR3: CASSGQGVYEQYF; length: 13; J: TRBJ2-7; D: TRBD1; V: TRBV12-3/TRBV12-4; size: -
DNA: TGCGCCAGCAGCGTGACAGCAACTAATGAAAAACTGTTTTTT; CDR3: CASSVTATNEKLFF; length: 14; J: TRBJ1-4; D: -; V: TRBV5-1; size: -
DNA: TGTGCCACTTCCCCGTGGGGGGGCTCAGATACGCAGTATTTT; CDR3: CATSPWGGSDTQYF; length: 14; J: TRBJ2-3; D: -; V: TRBV19; size: -
DNA: TGTGCCTGGAGTGTCATTCAGGGTAATGAGCAGTTCTTC; CDR3: CAWSVIQGNEQFF; length: 13; J: TRBJ2-1; D: -; V: TRBV30; size: -
DNA: TGCAGCGTGGTGACAGGGGGCGGACAAGAGACCCAGTACTTC; CDR3: CSVVTGGGQETQYF; length: 14; J: TRBJ2-5; D: TRBD1; V: TRBV29-1; size: -
DNA: TGCGCCAGCAGCGTTGAGGGGGCTCCTCTTGGAGGCTACACCTTC; CDR3: CASSVEGAPLGGYTF; length: 15; J: TRBJ1-2; D: TRBD1; V: TRBV5-1; size: few
DNA: TGTGCCAGCAGCCCCGGGACTAGCGGGAGTTGGGCAATGGGCGAGCAGTACTTC; CDR3: CASSPGTSGSWAMGEQYF; length: 18; J: TRBJ2-7; D: TRBD2; V: TRBV5-6; size: -
DNA: TGCGCCAGCAGTCAATCAGGTCGGCTAGCGGGAGGTTCCTCCTACGAGCAGTACTTC; CDR3: CASSQSGRLAGGSSYEQYF; length: 19; J: TRBJ2-7; D: TRBD2; V: TRBV23-1; size: -